The 3 T cell receptor beta chains below were found in one sample sequenced in a study of T cells after yellow fever vaccination. Using its own MiXCR run on the 5' RACE reads, TCRdb lists one record per CDR3 protein. The sample consists of about 340,000 distinct CDR3 sequences, 4% of them appearing once. The source material was PBMCs, sampled 5 days after the yellow fever booster vaccination. The receptors stem from a man younger than 35 who received the YFV17D yellow fever vaccine.

This clonotype has more than one count but fewer than ten. This chain uses TRBV18 with TRBJ2-7; possible D gene TRBD2, 5 bases. Trimming stripped 3 bases from V and 4 bases from J, with 19 bases between. CDR3 length: 16 amino acids. Looked up from germline, CDR1 is KGHSH and CDR2 is LQKENI. In DNA, the CDR3 is TGTGCCAGCTCACCCCGCCCGGGGTCGCCGGGATACGAGCAGTACGTC. Amino acids: CASSPRPGSPGYEQYV.

In its sample, this clonotype was seen many times. The V gene is TRBV9, the J gene TRBJ2-7; 9 bases are shared with TRBD1. Germline V gene lookup returns CDR1 SGDLS and CDR2 YYNGEE. Trimming at V came to 3 bases and at J to 7 bases, leaving 5 bases not matched to a gene. This CDR3 is 13 amino acids long. This CDR3 is CASSAYGTGEQYF. As DNA, the CDR3 is TGTGCCAGCAGCGCATACGGGACAGGGGAGCAGTACTTC.

The chain has TRBV20-1 and TRBJ2-3; TRBD1 agrees at 9 bases. V shed 4 bases, J shed 6 bases, and the junction held 5 bases outside the gene matches. This CDR3 is built from 13 residues. Germline values: CDR1 DFQATT, CDR2 SNEGSKA (reference sequence). The CDR3 DNA is TGCAGTGCTAAGACAGGGGGTAGGGATACGCAGTATTTT. The encoded protein is CSAKTGGRDTQYF.